These 14 T cell receptor beta chains originate from one sample sequenced in a study of blood T cell repertoires in COVID-19. The repertoire was sequenced with immunoSEQ multiplex PCR; TCRdb's copy has only in-frame clones and lacks some. Here the sample spans 370,000 or so clones, around 87% being singletons. Material: PBMCs or T cells enriched from blood (not recorded which). All receptors derive from a man aged 30-40 years who had recovered from COVID-19.

This chain uses TRBV9 with TRBJ1-4; D is unresolved. Germline V CDR1 and CDR2: SGDLS, YYNGEE. Between the trimmed V and J ends, which lost 2 bases and 7 bases, there was a span of 15 bases. The CDR3 totals 15 residues. DNA for the CDR3: TGTGCCAGCAGCGTTGGCTCCGGACGGGGTGAAAAACTGTTTTTT. Translated: CASSVGSGRGEKLFF.

This chain uses TRBV7-6 with TRBJ2-7, with no clear D. Per the germline V gene, CDR1 is SGHVS and CDR2 is FNYEAQ. Trimming took 4 bases from V and 3 from J, leaving 10 bases between them. The CDR3 is 13 amino acids. This chain's CDR3 is CASSSPNSYEQYF. The DNA for the CDR3 is TGTGCCAGCAGCTCCCCTAACAGCTACGAGCAGTACTTC.

The gene calls are TRBV6-6 and TRBJ2-5; 10 bases align to TRBD2. This CDR3 is 14 amino acids long. J gave up 7 bases and V 5 bases, and 7 bases lay outside the gene matches. CDR1 MNHNY and CDR2 SVGAGI come from the germline V gene (reference sequence). CDR3 sequence (DNA): TGTGCCAGCAGTCCTATAGCGGGGGGCGGGACCCAGTACTTC. As protein: CASSPIAGGGTQYF.

A note on this clone: Different DNA sequences within this sample yield the same CDR3. This rearrangement joins TRBV7-3 to TRBJ2-7; D perhaps matches TRBD2 (6 bases). Looked up from germline, CDR1 is SGHTA and CDR2 is FQGTGA. This CDR3 has 14 amino acids. Trimming left V 2 bases short and J 4 bases short, with 12 bases between. The CDR3 region is CASSLGGRGYEQYF. As DNA, the CDR3 is TGTGCCAGCAGCTTAGGGGGTCGGGGGTACGAGCAGTACTTC. The whole variable domain, remainder taken from reference TRBV7-3 and TRBJ2-7, is GAGVSQTPSNKVTEKGKYVELRCDPISGHTALYWYRQSLGQGPEFLIYFQGTGAADDSGLPNDRFFAVRPEGSVSTLKIQRTERGDSAVYLCASSLGGRGYEQYFGPGTRLTVT.

This rearrangement joins TRBV12-3 or TRBV12-4 to TRBJ1-5; D may be TRBD1 (6 bases). This CDR3 comprises 13 residues. With 6 bases removed from V and 3 bases from J, the gap between germline ends came to 9 bases. The CDR3 region is CASRRGINQPQHF. CDR3 DNA: TGTGCCAGCAGGAGGGGGATCAATCAGCCCCAGCATTTT.

This rearrangement joins TRBV4-1 to TRBJ1-2; D might be TRBD1 (6 bases). Germline V gene lookup returns CDR1 MGHRA and CDR2 YSYEKL. The CDR3 length is 15 residues. The V end lost 3 bases, the J end lost 0 bases, and 11 bases lay between the germline ends. CDR3 sequence reads: CASSQTTGTNYGYTF. The CDR3 DNA reads TGCGCCAGCAGCCAGACCACAGGGACTAACTATGGCTACACCTTC.

This clone was picked up one time. The chain combines TRBV2 with TRBJ2-6; weak D call: TRBD2 (6 bases). Germline V gene lookup returns CDR1 SNHLY and CDR2 FYNNEI. V shed 8 bases and J shed 4 bases, with 12 bases lying between them. The CDR3 has 14 amino acids. CDR3 sequence reads: CASGGLTGANVLTF. DNA for the CDR3: TGTGCCAGCGGAGGGCTAACCGGGGCCAACGTCCTGACTTTC.

This chain connects TRBV18 to TRBJ2-4; D unclear. Germline-derived CDR1 and CDR2 are KGHSH and LQKENI. Trimming shortened V by 2 bases and J by 8 bases, and 7 bases separated the two germline ends. The CDR3 covers 12 residues. CDR3 sequence: CASSPSDDIQYF. CDR3 DNA: TGTGCCAGCTCACCAAGCGATGACATTCAGTACTTC.

The genes are TRBV5-1 and TRBJ1-2; 8 bases align to TRBD1. Germline V lookup: CDR1 SGHRS, CDR2 YFSETQ. V trimming: 4 bases; J trimming: 2 bases; junction bases outside the gene matches: 7. This CDR3 is built from 15 residues. The CDR3 DNA reads as TGCGCCAGCAGCCTCAAGACAGGGGAGAACTATGGCTACACCTTC. It specifies CASSLKTGENYGYTF.

The chain links TRBV14 to TRBJ1-4, with 7 bases matching TRBD1. Germline CDR1 is SGHDN and CDR2 is FVKESK. The trim removed 2 bases at V and 0 bases at J, leaving 6 bases unmatched. This CDR3 has 17 amino acids. The CDR3 sequence is CASSQYTGTATNEKLFF. The CDR3 DNA is TGTGCCAGCAGCCAATATACCGGGACAGCAACTAATGAAAAACTGTTTTTT.

The chain employs TRBV6-5 and TRBJ1-2; 8 positions match TRBD1. The CDR3 is 13 amino acids. The V gene's germline CDR1 is MNHEY and CDR2 SVGAGI. V shed 6 bases, J shed 7 bases, and the junction held 7 bases outside the gene matches. In DNA, the CDR3 is TGTGCCAGCAGAACCGGACAGGGCCGTGGCTACACCTTC. Translation: CASRTGQGRGYTF.

Ten or more counts support this clone. This specimen includes other DNA sequences encoding the same CDR3. V is TRBV9 and J is TRBJ1-4; possible D gene TRBD1, 6 bases. Trimming left V 4 bases short and J 5 bases short, with 12 bases between. This CDR3 region has 14 residues. Germline assignment: CDR1 SGDLS and CDR2 YYNGEE. CDR3 protein: CASSSGQTNEKLFF. The CDR3 region has the DNA TGTGCCAGCAGCTCAGGACAGACGAATGAAAAACTGTTTTTT.

The chain employs TRBV27 and TRBJ2-1; TRBD2 agrees at 14 bases. CDR3 length: 17 amino acids. The trim removed 7 bases at V and 7 bases at J, leaving 12 bases unmatched. From germline, CDR1 is MNHEY and CDR2 SMNVEV (reference sequence). The CDR3 nucleotides are TGTGCCAGCACCTCTAGGACTAGCGGGGGGTCGAGGAATGAGCAGTTCTTC. Protein sequence: CASTSRTSGGSRNEQFF.

This chain connects TRBV4-1 to TRBJ1-1; 7 nucleotides line up with TRBD1. Trimming took 0 bases from V and 5 from J; bases not matched to a gene: 9. The germline V gene has CDR1 MGHRA and CDR2 YSYEKL. There are 16 residues in the CDR3. CDR3 DNA: TGCGCCAGCAGCCAAGAGATCCGACAGGGATTGACTGAAGCTTTCTTT. This encodes CASSQEIRQGLTEAFF.